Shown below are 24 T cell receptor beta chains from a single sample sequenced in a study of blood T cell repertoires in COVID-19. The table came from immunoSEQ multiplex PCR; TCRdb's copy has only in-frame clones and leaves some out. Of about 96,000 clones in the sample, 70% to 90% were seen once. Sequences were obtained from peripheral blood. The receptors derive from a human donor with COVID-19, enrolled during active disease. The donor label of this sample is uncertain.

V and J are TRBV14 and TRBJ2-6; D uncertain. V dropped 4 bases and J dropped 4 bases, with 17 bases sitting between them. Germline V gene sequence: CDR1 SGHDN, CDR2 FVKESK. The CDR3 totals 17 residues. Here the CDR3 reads CASSPLFNSYGANVLTF. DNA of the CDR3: TGTGCCAGCAGCCCCTTATTTAACAGTTACGGGGCCAACGTCCTGACTTTC.

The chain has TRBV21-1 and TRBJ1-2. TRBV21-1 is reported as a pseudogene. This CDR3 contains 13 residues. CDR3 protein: CATAGEGFYGYTF. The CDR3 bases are TGTGCCACTGCCGGGGAGGGCTTCTATGGCTACACCTTC.

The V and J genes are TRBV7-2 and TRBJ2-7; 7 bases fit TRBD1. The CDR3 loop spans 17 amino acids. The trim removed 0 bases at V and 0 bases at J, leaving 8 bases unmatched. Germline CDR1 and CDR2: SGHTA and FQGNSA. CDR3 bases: TGTGCCAGCAGCTTAGCGCCTCGACAGGGTCGCTCCTACGAGCAGTACTTC. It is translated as CASSLAPRQGRSYEQYF.

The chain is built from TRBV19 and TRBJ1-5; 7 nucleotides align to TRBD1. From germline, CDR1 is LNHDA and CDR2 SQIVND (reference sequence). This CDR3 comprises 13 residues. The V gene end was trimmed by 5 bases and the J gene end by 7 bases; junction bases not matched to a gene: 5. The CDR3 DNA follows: TGTGCCAGTAGTTCCAACAGGGGACAGCCCCAGCATTTT. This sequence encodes CASSSNRGQPQHF.

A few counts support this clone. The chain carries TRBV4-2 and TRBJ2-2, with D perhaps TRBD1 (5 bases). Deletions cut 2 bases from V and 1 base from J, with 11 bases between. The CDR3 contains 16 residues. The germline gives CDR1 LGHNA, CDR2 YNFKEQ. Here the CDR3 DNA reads TGTGCCAGCAGCCAATCCGGCAGGGAGAACACCGGGGAGCTGTTTTTT. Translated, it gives CASSQSGRENTGELFF.

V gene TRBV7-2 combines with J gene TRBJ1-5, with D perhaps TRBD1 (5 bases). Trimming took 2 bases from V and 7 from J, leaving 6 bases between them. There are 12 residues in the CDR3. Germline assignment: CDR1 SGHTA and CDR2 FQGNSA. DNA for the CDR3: TGTGCCAGCAGCTTAAGGGGACAGCCCCAGCATTTT. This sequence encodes CASSLRGQPQHF.

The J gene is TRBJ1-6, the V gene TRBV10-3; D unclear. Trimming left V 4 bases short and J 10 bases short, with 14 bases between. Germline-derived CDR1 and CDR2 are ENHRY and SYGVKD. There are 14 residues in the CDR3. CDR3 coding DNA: TGTGCCATCAGTGCACTTCGGGAGGGCTCACCCCTCCACTTT. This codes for CAISALREGSPLHF.

The CDR3 DNA reads as TGTGCCAGCAGCTTATTTACAGGGGGGAACACTGAAGCTTTCTTT. Its translation: CASSLFTGGNTEAFF. The chain combines TRBV7-8 with TRBJ1-1; 8 bases match TRBD1. Germline CDR1 is SGHVS and CDR2 is FQNEAQ. The CDR3 extends over 15 amino acids. The trim removed 2 bases at V and 1 base at J, leaving 3 bases unmatched.

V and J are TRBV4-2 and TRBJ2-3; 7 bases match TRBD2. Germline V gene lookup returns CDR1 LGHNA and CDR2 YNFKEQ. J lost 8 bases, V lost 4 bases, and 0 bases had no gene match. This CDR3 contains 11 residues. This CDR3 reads CASSRGGTQYF. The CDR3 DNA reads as TGTGCCAGCAGCCGCGGGGGTACGCAGTATTTT.

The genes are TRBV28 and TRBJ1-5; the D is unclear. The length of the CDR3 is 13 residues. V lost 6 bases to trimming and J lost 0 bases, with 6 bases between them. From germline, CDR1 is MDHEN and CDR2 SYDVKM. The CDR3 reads CASRGDSNQPQHF. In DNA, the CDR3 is TGTGCCAGCAGGGGCGATAGCAATCAGCCCCAGCATTTT.

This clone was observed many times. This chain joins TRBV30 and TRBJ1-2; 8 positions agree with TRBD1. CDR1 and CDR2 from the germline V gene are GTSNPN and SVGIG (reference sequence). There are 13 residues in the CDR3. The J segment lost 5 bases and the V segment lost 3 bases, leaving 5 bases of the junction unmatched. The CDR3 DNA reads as TGTGCCTGGAGCATGGACAGGGCTTATGGCTACACCTTC. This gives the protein CAWSMDRAYGYTF.

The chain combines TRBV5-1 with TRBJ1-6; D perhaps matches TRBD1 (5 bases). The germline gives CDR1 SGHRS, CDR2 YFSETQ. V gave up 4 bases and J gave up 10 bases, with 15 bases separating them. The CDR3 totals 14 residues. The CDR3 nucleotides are TGCGCCAGCAGCCCCCGGGGGACGGCCTCACCCCTCCACTTT. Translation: CASSPRGTASPLHF.

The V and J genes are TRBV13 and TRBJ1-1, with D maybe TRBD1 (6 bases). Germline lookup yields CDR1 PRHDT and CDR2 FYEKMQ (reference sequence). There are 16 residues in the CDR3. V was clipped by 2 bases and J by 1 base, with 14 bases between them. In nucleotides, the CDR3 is TGTGCCAGCAGCTTATGGGAGGGAGGGGGGAACACTGAAGCTTTCTTT. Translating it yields CASSLWEGGGNTEAFF.

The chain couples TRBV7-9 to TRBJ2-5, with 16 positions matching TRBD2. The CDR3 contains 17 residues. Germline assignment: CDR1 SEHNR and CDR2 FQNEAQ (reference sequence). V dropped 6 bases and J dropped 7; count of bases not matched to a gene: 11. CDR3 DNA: TGTGCCAGCAGGCCTCCCGGGACTAGCGGGGGGGCCGGGACCCAGTACTTC. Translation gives CASRPPGTSGGAGTQYF.

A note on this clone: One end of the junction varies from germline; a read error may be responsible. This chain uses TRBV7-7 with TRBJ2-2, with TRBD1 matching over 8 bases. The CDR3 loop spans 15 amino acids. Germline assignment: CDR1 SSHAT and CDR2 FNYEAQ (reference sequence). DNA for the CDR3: TGTGCTAGCAGCTTAGGACAGGGCGATTTCGGGGAGCTGTTTTTT. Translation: CASSLGQGDFGELFF. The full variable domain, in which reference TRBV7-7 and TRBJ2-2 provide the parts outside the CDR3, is GAGVSQSPRYKVTKRGQDVTLRCDPISSHATLYWYQQALGQGPEFLTYFNYEAQPDKSGLPSDRFSAERPEGSISTLTIQRTEQRDSAMYRCASSLGQGDFGELFFGEGSRLTVL.

This CDR3 reads CASNKGVYSNQPQHF. CDR3 coding DNA: TGTGCCAGTAATAAGGGGGTGTATAGCAATCAGCCCCAGCATTTT. V and J are TRBV19 and TRBJ1-5; maybe TRBD1 (6 bases). The V end was cut by 7 bases, the J end by 0 bases, with 13 bases between. Germline CDR1 LNHDA, CDR2 SQIVND (reference sequence). CDR3 length: 15 amino acids.

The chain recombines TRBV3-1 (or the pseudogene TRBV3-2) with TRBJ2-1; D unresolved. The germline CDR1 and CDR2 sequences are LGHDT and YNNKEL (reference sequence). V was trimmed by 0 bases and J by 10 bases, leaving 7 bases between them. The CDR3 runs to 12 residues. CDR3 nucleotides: TGTGCCAGCAGCCAAGATCCGGAGGAGCAGTTCTTC. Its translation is CASSQDPEEQFF.

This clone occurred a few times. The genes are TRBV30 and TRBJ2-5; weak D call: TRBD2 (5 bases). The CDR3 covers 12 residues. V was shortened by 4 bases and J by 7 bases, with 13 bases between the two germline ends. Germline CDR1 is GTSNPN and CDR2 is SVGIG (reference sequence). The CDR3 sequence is CAWITVSGTQYF. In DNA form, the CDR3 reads TGTGCCTGGATCACAGTGAGCGGGACCCAGTACTTC.

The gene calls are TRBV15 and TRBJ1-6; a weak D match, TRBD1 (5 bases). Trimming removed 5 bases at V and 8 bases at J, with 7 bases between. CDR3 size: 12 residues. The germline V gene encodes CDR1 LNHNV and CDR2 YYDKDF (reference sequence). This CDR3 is CATSATDSPLHF. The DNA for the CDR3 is TGTGCCACCAGCGCGACAGATTCACCCCTCCACTTT.

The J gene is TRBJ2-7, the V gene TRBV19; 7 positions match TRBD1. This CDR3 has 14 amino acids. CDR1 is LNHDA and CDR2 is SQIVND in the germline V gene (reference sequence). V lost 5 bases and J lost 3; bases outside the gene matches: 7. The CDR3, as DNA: TGTGCCAGTAGTCCAACAGGGGAACTCTACGAGCAGTACTTC. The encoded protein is CASSPTGELYEQYF.

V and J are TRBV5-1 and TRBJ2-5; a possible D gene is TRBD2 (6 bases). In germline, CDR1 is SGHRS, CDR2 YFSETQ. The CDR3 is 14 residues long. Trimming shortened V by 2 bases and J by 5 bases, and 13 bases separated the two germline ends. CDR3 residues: CASSFRRGGETQYF. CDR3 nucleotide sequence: TGCGCCAGCAGCTTCAGGAGGGGTGGGGAGACCCAGTACTTC.

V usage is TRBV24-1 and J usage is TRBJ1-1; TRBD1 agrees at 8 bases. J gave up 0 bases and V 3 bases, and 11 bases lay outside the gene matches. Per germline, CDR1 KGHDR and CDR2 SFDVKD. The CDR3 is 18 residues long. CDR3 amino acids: CATSDKQGDRKMNTEAFF. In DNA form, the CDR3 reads TGTGCCACCAGTGATAAACAGGGGGACAGGAAGATGAACACTGAAGCTTTCTTT.

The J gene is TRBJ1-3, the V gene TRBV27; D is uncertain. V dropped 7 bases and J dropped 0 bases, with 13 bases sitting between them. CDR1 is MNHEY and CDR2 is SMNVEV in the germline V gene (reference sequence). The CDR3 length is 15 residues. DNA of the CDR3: TGTGCCAGCAAGGAGGCGGGCTACTCTGGAAACACCATATATTTT. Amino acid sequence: CASKEAGYSGNTIYF.

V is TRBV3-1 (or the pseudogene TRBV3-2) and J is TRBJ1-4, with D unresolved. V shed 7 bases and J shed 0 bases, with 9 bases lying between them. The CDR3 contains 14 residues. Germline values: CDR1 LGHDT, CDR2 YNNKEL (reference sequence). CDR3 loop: CASMGRATNEKLFF. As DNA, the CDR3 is TGTGCCAGCATGGGCCGTGCAACTAATGAAAAACTGTTTTTT.